This TCR beta chain was captured in a study of T cells in narcolepsy. The study's findings and limits: Healthy controls reportedly lacked the autoreactive clonotypes serially found in patients' blood. No autoreactive T cell clone sequences appeared in some memory CD4+ repertoires. Same-patient CSF and blood CD4+ T cell clonotypes included HCRT-specific and TRIB2-specific autoreactive ones.

CDR3 size: 13 residues. Germline lookup yields CDR1 LNHDA and CDR2 SQIVND (reference sequence). V lost 1 base and J 2 bases, leaving 6 bases between the germline ends. A remark on this clone: Its target is not known.

Sequenced by immunoSEQ multiplex PCR; TCRdb stores in-frame clones only, minus some. The table includes about 24,000 clones, 70% to 90% detected once. The specimen sequenced was memory (CD45RA-) CD4+ T cells from blood. This sequence originates from a human donor in good health. The rearrangement uses TRBV19 and TRBJ2-7; the D call may be TRBD1 or TRBD2 (5 bases each). CDR3 sequence (DNA): TGTGCCAGTAGTATAGGGGGGACCTACGAGCAGTACTTC. This translates into CASSIGGTYEQYF.